The 21 T cell receptor beta chains reported below all come from one sample, sequenced in a study of brain T cells in children with intractable seizures. Sequencing was performed with immunoSEQ multiplex PCR; in TCRdb, only in-frame clones are kept and a portion is missing. The table lists around 340,000 clones, over 90% of them singletons. Sample time point: blood from clinic visit 5 months post-surgery; TSC patient then seizure free. The sequences come from peripheral blood, collected around 5 months after surgery. The receptors were gathered from a boy under two years old with tuberous sclerosis and intractable seizures.

A single count supports this clone. The chain recombines TRBV23-1 with TRBJ2-1; no clear D. TRBV23-1 is an ORF, with its function uncertain. The CDR3 is made up of 13 amino acids. V was trimmed by 0 bases and J by 3 bases, leaving 3 bases between them. CDR3 sequence reads: CASSQSDYNEQFF. CDR3 coding DNA: TGCGCCAGCAGTCAATCGGACTACAATGAGCAGTTCTTC.

This clone was seen a single time. This chain connects TRBV6-5 to TRBJ2-5; D uncertain. The germline V gene encodes CDR1 MNHEY and CDR2 SVGAGI. The CDR3 is made up of 15 amino acids. V was pared by 7 bases and J by 5 bases, with 20 bases between. The CDR3 protein is CASNSRPDSDETQYF. CDR3 coding DNA: TGTGCCAGCAACTCCCGCCCGGATTCAGATGAGACCCAGTACTTC.

This clone appeared once. The chain joins TRBV27 to TRBJ2-7; TRBD2 matches 13 bases. This CDR3 has 14 residues. V lost 5 bases to trimming and J lost 4 bases; unmatched junction nucleotides: 2. CDR1 and CDR2 (germline): MNHEY, SMNVEV (reference sequence). In nucleotides, the CDR3 is TGTGCCAGCAGTCAGACTAGCGGGAGGTACGAGCAGTACTTC. This translates into CASSQTSGRYEQYF.

This clone was detected only once. This chain uses TRBV6-5 with TRBJ1-2; D is uncertain. Trimming cost V 7 bases and J 6 bases, with 15 bases left between them. The germline V gene encodes CDR1 MNHEY and CDR2 SVGAGI. The CDR3 is made up of 13 amino acids. The DNA for the CDR3 is TGTGCCAGCATCTCACCGGGGAAAGATGGCTACACCTTC. Translating gives CASISPGKDGYTF.

The rearrangement links TRBV19 to TRBJ1-4; no reliable D call. The CDR3 loop spans 15 amino acids. The V end lost 3 bases, the J end lost 1 base, and 9 bases lay between the germline ends. Germline assignment: CDR1 LNHDA and CDR2 SQIVND (reference sequence). CDR3 protein: CASSIIGETNEKLFF. CDR3 DNA: TGTGCCAGTAGTATTATTGGTGAAACTAATGAAAAACTGTTTTTT.

The chain joins TRBV7-9 to TRBJ1-6; D may be TRBD1 (5 bases). V lost 4 bases and J lost 9, with 10 bases in between. Germline V gene data show CDR1 as SEHNR and CDR2 as FQNEAQ (reference sequence). The CDR3 runs to 13 residues. The chain's CDR3 is CASSYGQGSPLHF. For the CDR3, the DNA is TGTGCCAGCAGCTACGGGCAGGGTTCACCCCTCCACTTT.

V usage is TRBV28 and J usage is TRBJ2-2; D ambiguous. Germline V gene data show CDR1 as MDHEN and CDR2 as SYDVKM. V shed 8 bases and J shed 4 bases, with 11 bases lying between them. The CDR3 loop spans 13 amino acids. The CDR3 sequence is CASRSSSTGELFF. CDR3 in DNA: TGTGCCAGCCGTAGCTCGAGCACCGGGGAGCTGTTTTTT. Combining the CDR3 with reference TRBV28 and TRBJ2-2 gives the whole variable domain DVKVTQSSRYLVKRTGEKVFLECVQDMDHENMFWYRQDPGLGLRLIYFSYDVKMKEKGDIPEGYSVSREKKERFSLILESASTNQTSMYLCASRSSSTGELFFGEGSRLTVL.

The chain joins TRBV29-1 to TRBJ1-1, with D possibly being TRBD1 (5 bases). V lost 5 bases to trimming and J lost 7 bases, with 23 bases between them. Per the germline V gene, CDR1 is SQVTM and CDR2 is ANQGSEA. The CDR3 has 15 residues. CDR3 amino acids: CSVPRSGGREGEAFF. The DNA for the CDR3 is TGCAGCGTTCCCCGAAGTGGGGGGAGGGAAGGTGAAGCTTTCTTT.

The rearrangement uses TRBV24-1 and TRBJ1-5, with D possibly being TRBD1 (6 bases). With 3 bases removed from V and 4 bases from J, the gap between germline ends came to 12 bases. The CDR3 has 15 amino acids. CDR1 is KGHDR, CDR2 SFDVKD, per germline. The CDR3 DNA sequence: TGTGCCACCAGTGATCCCGGGGGGGCAAATCAGCCCCAGCATTTT. Translated: CATSDPGGANQPQHF.

The chain combines TRBV6-1 with TRBJ1-2; D possibly corresponds to TRBD1 (5 bases). In germline, CDR1 is MNHNS, CDR2 SASEGT. V was pared by 4 bases and J by 3 bases, with 18 bases between. The length of the CDR3 is 16 residues. The CDR3 sequence is CASSGAGVRVHYGYTF. In DNA form, the CDR3 reads TGTGCCAGCAGTGGGGCGGGTGTCAGGGTTCACTATGGCTACACCTTC.

The chain is built from TRBV2 and TRBJ2-7; 12 positions match TRBD2. After removal of 3 bases from V and 4 bases from J, the junction contained 4 bases not matched to a gene. The CDR3 has 15 amino acids. The V gene's germline CDR1 is SNHLY and CDR2 FYNNEI. The CDR3 DNA is TGTGCCAGCAGTGAGACTAGCGGGAGCGCGTACGAGCAGTACTTC. This translates into CASSETSGSAYEQYF. Full variable domain (remainder filled in from reference TRBV2 and TRBJ2-7): EPEVTQTPSHQVTQMGQEVILRCVPISNHLYFYWYRQILGQKVEFLVSFYNNEISEKSEIFDDQFSVERPDGSNFTLKIRSTKLEDSAMYFCASSETSGSAYEQYFGPGTRLTVT.

This clone was observed a single time. This chain joins TRBV11-2 and TRBJ2-3; D gene unclear. The V end lost 0 bases, the J end lost 2 bases, and 3 bases lay between the germline ends. The CDR3 is 13 residues long. Germline V gives CDR1 SGHAT, CDR2 FQNNGV. The CDR3 sequence: CASSLDYTDTQYF. The CDR3 DNA sequence: TGTGCCAGCAGCTTAGACTACACAGATACGCAGTATTTT. The variable domain in full, with the rest retrieved from reference TRBV11-2 and TRBJ2-3, is EAGVAQSPRYKIIEKRQSVAFWCNPISGHATLYWYQQILGQGPKLLIQFQNNGVVDDSQLPKDRFSAERLKGVDSTLKIQPAKLEDSAVYLCASSLDYTDTQYFGPGTRLTVL.

V gene TRBV2 combines with J gene TRBJ1-2, with D possibly matching TRBD1 (5 bases). Germline assignment: CDR1 SNHLY and CDR2 FYNNEI. This CDR3 spans 15 amino acids. V was cut by 6 bases and J by 2 bases, with 16 bases left in between. CDR3 coding DNA: TGTGCCAGCAGGAGGGGACGGAGTTTAAACTATGGCTACACCTTC. Translated, it gives CASRRGRSLNYGYTF.

The V and J genes are TRBV19 and TRBJ1-1; D is possibly TRBD1 (6 bases). CDR3 length: 13 residues. Germline V lookup: CDR1 LNHDA, CDR2 SQIVND (reference sequence). V lost 5 bases, J lost 1 base, and 8 bases lay in between. The CDR3 here is CASSVTGNTEAFF. CDR3 nucleotide sequence: TGTGCCAGTAGTGTGACAGGGAACACTGAAGCTTTCTTT.

This clone appeared once. The V and J genes are TRBV6-2 or TRBV6-3 and TRBJ1-5; 8 bases agree with TRBD1. The CDR3 sequence is 15 residues long. Per the germline V gene, CDR1 is MNHEY and CDR2 is SVGEGT. V dropped 4 bases and J dropped 6; count of bases not matched to a gene: 8. Here the CDR3 DNA reads TGTGCCAGCAGTTTCTCAGGGGGCAACACTCAGCCCCAGCATTTT. Amino acid sequence: CASSFSGGNTQPQHF.

V is TRBV12-3 or TRBV12-4 and J is TRBJ1-1; no firm D call. V was cut by 3 bases and J by 3 bases, with 5 bases left in between. The CDR3 has 12 residues. Here the CDR3 reads CASSFQHTEAFF. Written as DNA, the CDR3 is TGTGCCAGCAGTTTTCAGCACACTGAAGCTTTCTTT.

The chain employs TRBV30 and TRBJ1-6; maybe TRBD1 (6 bases). Trimming left V 4 bases short and J 7 bases short, with 17 bases between. The CDR3 contains 15 residues. Germline V gene lookup returns CDR1 GTSNPN and CDR2 SVGIG (reference sequence). CDR3 DNA sequence: TGTGCCTGGATTTTGTCGGGGACACCCAATTCACCCCTCCACTTT. Its translation is CAWILSGTPNSPLHF.

The rearrangement uses TRBV30 and TRBJ1-3, with 10 bases matching TRBD1. Germline CDR1 GTSNPN, CDR2 SVGIG (reference sequence). V trimming: 2 bases; J trimming: 8 bases; junction bases outside the gene matches: 6. This CDR3 comprises 14 residues. DNA for the CDR3: TGTGCCTGGAGTCCGGGACAGGGGTTGGACACCATATATTTT. Translated: CAWSPGQGLDTIYF.

J is TRBJ1-1 and V is TRBV11-2; D uncertain. V shed 5 bases and J shed 2 bases, with 9 bases lying between them. CDR1 and CDR2 from the germline V gene are SGHAT and FQNNGV. The CDR3 extends over 13 amino acids. Here the CDR3 DNA reads TGTGCCAGCAGCGCCGGGATAAACACTGAAGCTTTCTTT. Its protein product is CASSAGINTEAFF.

The gene calls are TRBV5-6 and TRBJ1-1, with D perhaps TRBD1 (6 bases). The CDR3 runs 15 residues. The germline V gene encodes CDR1 SGHDT and CDR2 YYEEEE. With 0 bases removed from V and 4 bases from J, the gap between germline ends came to 13 bases. The CDR3, as DNA: TGTGCCAGCAGCTTGGTTCAGGGGTGGAGCACTGAAGCTTTCTTT. It yields the protein CASSLVQGWSTEAFF.

The chain recombines TRBV5-8 with TRBJ2-7, with a weak D call TRBD1 (6 bases). The CDR3 has 14 residues. Trimming removed 2 bases from V and 3 bases from J, with 12 bases in between. Germline V lookup: CDR1 SGHTS, CDR2 YDEGEE. CDR3 protein: CASSLFQGSYEQYF. The CDR3 DNA reads TGTGCCAGCAGCTTATTTCAGGGGAGCTACGAGCAGTACTTC.